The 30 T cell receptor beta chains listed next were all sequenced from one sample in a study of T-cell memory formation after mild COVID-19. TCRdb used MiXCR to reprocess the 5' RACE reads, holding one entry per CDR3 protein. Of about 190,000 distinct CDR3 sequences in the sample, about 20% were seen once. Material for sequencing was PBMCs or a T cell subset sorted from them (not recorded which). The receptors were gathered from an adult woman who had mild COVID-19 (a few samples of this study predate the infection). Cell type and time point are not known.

The CDR3 loop is CASSSRLADTGELFF. In DNA, the CDR3 is TGTGCCAGCAGCTCGAGACTAGCAGACACCGGGGAGCTGTTTTTT. The V call is TRBV27, the J call TRBJ2-2; the match to TRBD2 covers 7 bases. The germline gives CDR1 MNHEY, CDR2 SMNVEV (reference sequence). The CDR3 is 15 residues long. Trimming removed 6 bases from V and 3 bases from J; junction bases left unmatched: 7.

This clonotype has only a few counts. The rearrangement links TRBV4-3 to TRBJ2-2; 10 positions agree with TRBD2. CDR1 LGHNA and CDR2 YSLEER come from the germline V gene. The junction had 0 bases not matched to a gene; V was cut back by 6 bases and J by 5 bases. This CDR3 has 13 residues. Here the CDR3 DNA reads TGCGCCAGCAGGACTAGCGGGACCGGGGAGCTGTTTTTT. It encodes CASRTSGTGELFF.

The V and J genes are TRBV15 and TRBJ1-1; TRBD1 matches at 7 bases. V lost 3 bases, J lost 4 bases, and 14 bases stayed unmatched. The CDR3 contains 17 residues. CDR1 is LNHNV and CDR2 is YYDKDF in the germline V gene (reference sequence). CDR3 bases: TGTGCCACCAGCAGCGTTTTTACAAGGGGGCTAGGCACTGAAGCTTTCTTT. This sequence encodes CATSSVFTRGLGTEAFF.

CDR3 region: CASSIQGTDTEAFF. CDR3 bases: TGTGCCAGTAGTATTCAGGGTACGGACACTGAAGCTTTCTTT. The chain combines TRBV19 with TRBJ1-1; the D gene is possibly TRBD1 (5 bases). Germline V lookup: CDR1 LNHDA, CDR2 SQIVND (reference sequence). The CDR3 covers 14 residues. The V gene lost 3 bases and the J gene lost 3 bases, with 11 bases spanning the gap.

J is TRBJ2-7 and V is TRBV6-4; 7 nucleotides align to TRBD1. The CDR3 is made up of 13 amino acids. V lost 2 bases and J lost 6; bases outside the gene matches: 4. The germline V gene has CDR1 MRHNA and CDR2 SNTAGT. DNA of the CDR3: TGTGCCAGCAGTGACGCCCCAGGGGGCGAGCAGTACTTC. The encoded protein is CASSDAPGGEQYF.

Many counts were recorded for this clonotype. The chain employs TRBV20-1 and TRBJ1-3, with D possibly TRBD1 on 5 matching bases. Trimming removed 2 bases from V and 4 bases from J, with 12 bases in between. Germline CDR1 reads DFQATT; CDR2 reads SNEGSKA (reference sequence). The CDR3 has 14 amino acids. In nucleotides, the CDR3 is TGCAGTGCTAGAATCGGACATGGAGGAAACACCATATATTTT. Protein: CSARIGHGGNTIYF.

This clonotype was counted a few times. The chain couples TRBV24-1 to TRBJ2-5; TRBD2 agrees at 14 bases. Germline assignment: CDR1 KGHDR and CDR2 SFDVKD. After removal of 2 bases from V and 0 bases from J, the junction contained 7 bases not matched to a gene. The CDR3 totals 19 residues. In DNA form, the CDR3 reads TGTGCCACCAGTGATTCCGGGACTAGCGGGAGAAGGAACCAAGAGACCCAGTACTTC. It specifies CATSDSGTSGRRNQETQYF.

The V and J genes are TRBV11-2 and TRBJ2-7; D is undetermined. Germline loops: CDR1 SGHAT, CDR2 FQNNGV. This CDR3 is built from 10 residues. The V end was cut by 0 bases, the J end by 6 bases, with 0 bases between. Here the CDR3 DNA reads TGTGCCAGCAGCTTAGACGAGCAGTACTTC. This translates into CASSLDEQYF.

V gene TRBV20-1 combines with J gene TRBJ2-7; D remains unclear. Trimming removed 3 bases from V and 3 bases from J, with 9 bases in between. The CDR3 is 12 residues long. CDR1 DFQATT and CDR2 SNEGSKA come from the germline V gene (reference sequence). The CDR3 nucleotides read TGCAGTGCTAGCGCCCCGGACTACGAGCAGTACTTC. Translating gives CSASAPDYEQYF.

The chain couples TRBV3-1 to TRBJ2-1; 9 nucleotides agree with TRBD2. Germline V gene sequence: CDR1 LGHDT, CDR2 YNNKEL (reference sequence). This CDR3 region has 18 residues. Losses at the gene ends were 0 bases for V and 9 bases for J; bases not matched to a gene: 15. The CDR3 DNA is TGTGCCAGCAGCCAAGATTACCAGAGCGGGAGGAAATATGTTGAGCAGTTCTTC. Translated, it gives CASSQDYQSGRKYVEQFF.

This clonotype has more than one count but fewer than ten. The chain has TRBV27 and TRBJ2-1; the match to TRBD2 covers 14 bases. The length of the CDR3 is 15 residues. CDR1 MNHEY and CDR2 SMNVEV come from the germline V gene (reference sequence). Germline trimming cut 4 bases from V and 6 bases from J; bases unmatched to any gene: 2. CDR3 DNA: TGTGCCAGCAGTTCCGGACTAGCGGGGGGCAATGAGCAGTTCTTC. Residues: CASSSGLAGGNEQFF.

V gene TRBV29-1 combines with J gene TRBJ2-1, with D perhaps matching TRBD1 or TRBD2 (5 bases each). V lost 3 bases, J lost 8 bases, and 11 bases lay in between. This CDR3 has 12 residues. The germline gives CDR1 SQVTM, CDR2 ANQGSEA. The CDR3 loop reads CSVEGLGDEQFF. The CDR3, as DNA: TGCAGCGTTGAGGGTCTGGGGGATGAGCAGTTCTTC.

The CDR3 DNA is TGTGCCAGCAACACTCCCAACTCTGGGGCCAACGTCCTGACTTTC. This gives the protein CASNTPNSGANVLTF. J is TRBJ2-6 and V is TRBV7-9; D ambiguous. The CDR3 length is 15 residues. V was shortened by 7 bases and J by 0 bases, with 10 bases between the two germline ends. CDR1 and CDR2 from the germline V gene are SEHNR and FQNEAQ (reference sequence). Using reference TRBV7-9 and TRBJ2-6 for the parts outside the CDR3, the full variable domain is DTGVSQNPRHKITKRGQNVTFRCDPISEHNRLYWYRQTLGQGPEFLTYFQNEAQLEKSRLLSDRFSAERPKGSFSTLEIQRTEQGDSAMYLCASNTPNSGANVLTFGAGSRLTVL.

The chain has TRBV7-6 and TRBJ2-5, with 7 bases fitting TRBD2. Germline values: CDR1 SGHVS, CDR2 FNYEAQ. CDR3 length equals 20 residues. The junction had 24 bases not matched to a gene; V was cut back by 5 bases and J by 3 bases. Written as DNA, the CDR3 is TGTGCCAGCAGCACTCAACCCCATCTAAGGCGGGAGAAAGGGGAAGAGACCCAGTACTTC. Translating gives CASSTQPHLRREKGEETQYF.

This CDR3 reads CAGTGDSYEQYF. The CDR3 nucleotides read TGTGCCGGGACAGGCGACTCCTACGAGCAGTACTTC. The chain couples TRBV30 to TRBJ2-7; 8 nucleotides match TRBD1. Unmatched junction bases numbered 3, after V lost 8 bases and J lost 0 bases. The CDR3 covers 12 residues. Per germline, CDR1 GTSNPN and CDR2 SVGIG (reference sequence).

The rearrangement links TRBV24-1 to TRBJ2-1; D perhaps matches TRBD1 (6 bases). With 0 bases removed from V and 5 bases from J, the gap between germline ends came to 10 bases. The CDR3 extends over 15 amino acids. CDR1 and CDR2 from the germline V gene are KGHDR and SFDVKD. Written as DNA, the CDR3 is TGTGCCACCAGTGATTTGAGGGGGAACAACAATGAGCAGTTCTTC. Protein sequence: CATSDLRGNNNEQFF.

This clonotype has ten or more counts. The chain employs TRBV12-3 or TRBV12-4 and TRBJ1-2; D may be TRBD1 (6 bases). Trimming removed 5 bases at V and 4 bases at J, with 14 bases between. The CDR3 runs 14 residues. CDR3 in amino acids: CASSPPWGAYGYTF. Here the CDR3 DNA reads TGTGCCAGCAGTCCCCCGTGGGGGGCCTATGGCTACACCTTC.

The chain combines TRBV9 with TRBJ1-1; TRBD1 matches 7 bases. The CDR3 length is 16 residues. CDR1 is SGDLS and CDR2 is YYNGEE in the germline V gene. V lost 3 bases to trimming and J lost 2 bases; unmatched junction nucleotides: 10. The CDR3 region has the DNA TGTGCCAGCAGCGGAACCCCCCGAGGGGGCAACACTGAAGCTTTCTTT. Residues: CASSGTPRGGNTEAFF.

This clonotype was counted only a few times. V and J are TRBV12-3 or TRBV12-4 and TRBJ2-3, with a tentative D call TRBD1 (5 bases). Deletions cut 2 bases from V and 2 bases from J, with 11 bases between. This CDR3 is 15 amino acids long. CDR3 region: CASSLSGANTDTQYF. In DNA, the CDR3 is TGTGCCAGCAGTTTATCTGGGGCCAACACAGATACGCAGTATTTT.

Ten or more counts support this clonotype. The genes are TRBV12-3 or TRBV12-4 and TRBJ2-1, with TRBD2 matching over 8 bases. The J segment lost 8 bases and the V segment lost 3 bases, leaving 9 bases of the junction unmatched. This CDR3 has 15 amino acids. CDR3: CASSFGSGMWDEQFF. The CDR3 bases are TGTGCCAGCAGTTTTGGTAGCGGGATGTGGGATGAGCAGTTCTTC.

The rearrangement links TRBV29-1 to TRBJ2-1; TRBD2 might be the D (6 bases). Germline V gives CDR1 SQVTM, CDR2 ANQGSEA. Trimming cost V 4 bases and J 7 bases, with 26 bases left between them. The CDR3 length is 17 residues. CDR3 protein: CSVANPDLATGWNEQFF. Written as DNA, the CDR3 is TGCAGCGTTGCAAATCCTGACCTAGCGACTGGGTGGAATGAGCAGTTCTTC.

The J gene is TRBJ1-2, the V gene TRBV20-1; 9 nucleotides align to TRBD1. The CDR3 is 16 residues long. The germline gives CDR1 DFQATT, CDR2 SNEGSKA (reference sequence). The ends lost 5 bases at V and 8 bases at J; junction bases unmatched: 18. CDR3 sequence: CSALYPGTGKPSGYTF. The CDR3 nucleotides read TGCAGTGCTCTTTATCCCGGGACAGGGAAGCCCTCGGGCTACACCTTC.

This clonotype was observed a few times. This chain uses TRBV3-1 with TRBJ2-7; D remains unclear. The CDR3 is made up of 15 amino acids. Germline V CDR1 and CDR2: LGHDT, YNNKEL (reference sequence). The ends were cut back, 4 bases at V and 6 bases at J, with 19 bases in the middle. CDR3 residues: CASSPQLASLLEQYF. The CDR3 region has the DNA TGTGCCAGCAGCCCCCAGCTTGCGTCCCTTCTCGAGCAGTACTTC.

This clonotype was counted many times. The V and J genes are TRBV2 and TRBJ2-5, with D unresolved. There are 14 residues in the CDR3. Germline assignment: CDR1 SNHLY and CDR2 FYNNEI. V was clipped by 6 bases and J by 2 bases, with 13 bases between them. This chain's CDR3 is CASRTRGAQETQYF. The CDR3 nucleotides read TGTGCCAGCAGGACTCGAGGCGCACAAGAGACCCAGTACTTC.

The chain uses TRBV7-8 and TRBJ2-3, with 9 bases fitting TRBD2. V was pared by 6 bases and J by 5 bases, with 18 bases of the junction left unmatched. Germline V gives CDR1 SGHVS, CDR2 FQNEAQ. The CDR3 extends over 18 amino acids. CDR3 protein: CASSSGTSHGRVLDTQYF. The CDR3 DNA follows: TGTGCCAGCAGTTCCGGGACTAGCCATGGGAGGGTGTTAGATACGCAGTATTTT.

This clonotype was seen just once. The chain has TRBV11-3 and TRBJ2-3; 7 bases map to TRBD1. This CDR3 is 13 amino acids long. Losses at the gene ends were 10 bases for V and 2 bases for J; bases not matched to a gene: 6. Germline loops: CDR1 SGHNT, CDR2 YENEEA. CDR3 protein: CATRTGSTDTQYF. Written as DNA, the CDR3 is TGTGCCACCCGGACAGGCTCCACAGATACGCAGTATTTT.

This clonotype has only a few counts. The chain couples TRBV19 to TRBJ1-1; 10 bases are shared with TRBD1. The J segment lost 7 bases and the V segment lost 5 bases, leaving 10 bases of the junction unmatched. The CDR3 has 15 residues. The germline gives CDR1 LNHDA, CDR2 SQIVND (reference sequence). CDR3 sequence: CASSAAGTGANEAFF. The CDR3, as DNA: TGTGCCAGTAGTGCGGCCGGGACAGGGGCGAATGAAGCTTTCTTT.

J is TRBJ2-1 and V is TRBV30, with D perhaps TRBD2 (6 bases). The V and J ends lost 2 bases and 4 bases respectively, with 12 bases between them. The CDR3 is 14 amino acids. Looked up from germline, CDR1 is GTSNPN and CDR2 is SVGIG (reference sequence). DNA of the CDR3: TGTGCCTGGAGTAGATTGGGGGGTTACAATGAGCAGTTCTTC. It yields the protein CAWSRLGGYNEQFF.

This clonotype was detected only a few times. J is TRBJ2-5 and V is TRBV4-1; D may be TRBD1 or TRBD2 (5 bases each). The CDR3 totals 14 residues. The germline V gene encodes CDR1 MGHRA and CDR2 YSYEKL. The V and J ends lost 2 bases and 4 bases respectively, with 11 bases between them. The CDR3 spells CASSQPGDPETQYF. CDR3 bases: TGCGCCAGCAGCCAACCCGGGGACCCAGAGACCCAGTACTTC.

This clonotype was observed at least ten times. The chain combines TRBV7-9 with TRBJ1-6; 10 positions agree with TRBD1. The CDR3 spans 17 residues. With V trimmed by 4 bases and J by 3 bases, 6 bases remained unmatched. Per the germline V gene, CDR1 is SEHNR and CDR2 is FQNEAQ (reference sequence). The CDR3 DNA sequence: TGTGCCAGCAGCTACACCGGGACAGGGGTCTATAATTCACCCCTCCACTTT. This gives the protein CASSYTGTGVYNSPLHF.